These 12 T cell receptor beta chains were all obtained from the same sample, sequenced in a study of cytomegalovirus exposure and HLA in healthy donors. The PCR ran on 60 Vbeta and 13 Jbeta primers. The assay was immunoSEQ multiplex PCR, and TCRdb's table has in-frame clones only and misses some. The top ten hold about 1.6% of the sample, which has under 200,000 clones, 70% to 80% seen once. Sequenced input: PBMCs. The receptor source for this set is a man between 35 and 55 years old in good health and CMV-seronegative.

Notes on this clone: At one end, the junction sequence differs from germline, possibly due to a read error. The CDR3 loop reads CSSSLARGPLYGYTF. In nucleotides, the CDR3 is TGTTCCAGCAGCTTAGCCAGGGGGCCCCTCTATGGCTACACCTTC. This chain links TRBV7-9 with TRBJ1-2; 8 bases are shared with TRBD1. The CDR3 runs 15 residues. Germline V gives CDR1 SEHNR, CDR2 FQNEAQ (reference sequence).

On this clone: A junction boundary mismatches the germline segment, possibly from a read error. Here the CDR3 reads CASGVGRGTYNEQFF. CDR3 coding DNA: TGTGCCAGCGGCGTAGGTAGAGGCACTTACAATGAGCAGTTCTTC. The V call is TRBV9, the J call TRBJ2-1; no clear D. Germline CDR1 reads SGDLS; CDR2 reads YYNGEE. The CDR3 loop spans 15 amino acids.

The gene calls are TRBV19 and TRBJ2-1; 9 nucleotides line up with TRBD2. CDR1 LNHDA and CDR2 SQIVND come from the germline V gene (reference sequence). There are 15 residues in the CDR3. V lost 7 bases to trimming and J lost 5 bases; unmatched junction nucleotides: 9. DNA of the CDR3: TGTGCCAGTACACTTACTAGCGGGTGGAACAATGAGCAGTTCTTC. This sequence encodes CASTLTSGWNNEQFF.

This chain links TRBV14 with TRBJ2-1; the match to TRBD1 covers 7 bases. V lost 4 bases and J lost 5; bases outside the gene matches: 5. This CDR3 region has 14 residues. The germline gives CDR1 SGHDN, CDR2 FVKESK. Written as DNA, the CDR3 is TGTGCCAGCAGCCTCGGGACAGTGCACAATGAGCAGTTCTTC. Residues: CASSLGTVHNEQFF.

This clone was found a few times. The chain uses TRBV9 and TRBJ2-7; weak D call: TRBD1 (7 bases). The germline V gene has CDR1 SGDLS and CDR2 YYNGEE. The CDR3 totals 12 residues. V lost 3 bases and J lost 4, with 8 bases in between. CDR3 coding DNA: TGTGCCAGCAGCGCAGGGGGGTACGAGCAGTACTTC. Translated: CASSAGGYEQYF.

In DNA form, the CDR3 reads TGTGCCAGCAGTTTCGGGGGAGGCTCCTACGAGCAGTACTTC. This encodes CASSFGGGSYEQYF. The genes are TRBV28 and TRBJ2-7; TRBD2 is a possible D gene (6 bases). Germline values: CDR1 MDHEN, CDR2 SYDVKM. The V end was cut by 3 bases, the J end by 0 bases, with 9 bases between. The CDR3 consists of 14 residues.

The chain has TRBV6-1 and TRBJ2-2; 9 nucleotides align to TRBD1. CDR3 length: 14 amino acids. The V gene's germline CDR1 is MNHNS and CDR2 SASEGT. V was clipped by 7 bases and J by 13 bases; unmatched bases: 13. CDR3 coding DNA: TGTGCCAGCATCTTAAGGGGACAGGGATATTGGCTGTTTTTT. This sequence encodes CASILRGQGYWLFF.

CDR3 loop: CASSSDRALYNEQFF. CDR3 DNA: TGTGCCAGCAGTTCAGACAGGGCCCTGTACAATGAGCAGTTCTTC. This rearrangement joins TRBV28 to TRBJ2-1; 7 bases match TRBD1. Germline CDR1 reads MDHEN; CDR2 reads SYDVKM. With 4 bases clipped from V and 4 bases from J, the junction kept 7 bases outside the gene matches. This CDR3 has 15 residues.

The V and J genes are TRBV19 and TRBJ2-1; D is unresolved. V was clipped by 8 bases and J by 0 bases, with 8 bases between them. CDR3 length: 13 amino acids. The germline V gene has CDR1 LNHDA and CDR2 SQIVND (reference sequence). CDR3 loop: CASQRGSYNEQFF. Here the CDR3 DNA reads TGTGCCAGTCAGAGAGGCTCCTACAATGAGCAGTTCTTC.

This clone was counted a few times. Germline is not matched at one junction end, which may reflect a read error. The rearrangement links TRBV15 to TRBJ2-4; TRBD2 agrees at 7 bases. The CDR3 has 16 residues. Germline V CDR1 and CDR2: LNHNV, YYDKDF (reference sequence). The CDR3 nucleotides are TGTGCCACCAGCGGGGGGAGGGAGGGGACCAAAAACAGTCAGTACTTC. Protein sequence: CATSGGREGTKNSQYF.

The CDR3, as DNA: TGTGCCACTGGGGACTCCGGGACAGGGGGAGACAGTCAGTACTTC. Protein product: CATGDSGTGGDSQYF. This chain links TRBV10-3 with TRBJ2-4; 11 positions agree with TRBD1. There are 15 residues in the CDR3. V gave up 10 bases and J gave up 12 bases; unmatched junction bases: 17. The germline gives CDR1 ENHRY, CDR2 SYGVKD.

The CDR3 spells CASSYSTGSNTEAFF. The CDR3 region has the DNA TGCGCCAGCAGCTATAGTACAGGATCGAACACTGAAGCTTTCTTT. This chain connects TRBV4-1 to TRBJ1-1, with TRBD1 as a possible D gene (5 bases). CDR1 and CDR2 from the germline V gene are MGHRA and YSYEKL. CDR3 length: 15 amino acids. The V end lost 5 bases, the J end lost 1 base, and 14 bases lay between the germline ends.